The source of this T cell receptor (beta chain) is a study of T cell responses to AZD1222 COVID-19 vaccine. Study-level results: No repertoire was sampled before or during the peak T cell response, only after it. The study reported that nearly half of spike-specific TCRs target unmutated variant regions. The study found vaccine-associated CD4 TCRs spanning spike, dominant at 160-218 and 743-854.

J gave up 2 bases and V 6 bases, and 9 bases lay outside the gene matches. Germline V gives CDR1 SNHLY, CDR2 FYNNEI. The CDR3 covers 16 residues. Only in-frame clones appear in the TCRdb table, and some are missing; sequencing was by immunoSEQ multiplex PCR. The sample has over 110,000 clones; under 90% are singletons. Analyses pooled second doses at about 4 or about 12 weeks. Comment on this clone: Its target is not known.

The source material was peripheral blood, sampled 28 days after the second AZD1222 dose. This sequence was found in an adult who received the AZD1222 COVID-19 vaccine. The chain links TRBV2 to TRBJ2-5, with 10 positions matching TRBD1. CDR3 region: CASRQIDRGRQETQYF. The CDR3 nucleotides read TGTGCCAGCAGACAGATAGACAGGGGGCGGCAAGAGACCCAGTACTTC.